The 32 T cell receptor beta chains reported below all come from one sample, sequenced in a study of shared clonotypes between healthy human individuals. This table comes from immunoSEQ multiplex PCR, and its TCRdb copy is limited to in-frame clones, with some not included. The data contain 2 million to 2.5 million clones, about 92% of them singletons. CD8 cells classed as naive were CD45RO-negative and positively selected for CCR7, excluding terminally differentiated effector memory CD45RA+ cells. Sample: naive CD8+ T cells from PBMCs. These receptors all stem from a man aged 18 to 35 in good health. Some clones in this sample may be carry-over from other donors' samples.

On this clone itself: This sample also contains other DNA sequences that code for the same CDR3. This sequence joins TRBV27 and TRBJ2-2; no reliable D call. Trimming stripped 2 bases from V and 1 base from J, with 2 bases between. Germline V gene data show CDR1 as MNHEY and CDR2 as SMNVEV (reference sequence). The CDR3 runs to 13 residues. CDR3 nucleotides: TGTGCCAGCAGTTTAATGAACACCGGGGAGCTGTTTTTT. Translating it yields CASSLMNTGELFF.

This clone showed up just a few times. The J gene is TRBJ1-2, the V gene TRBV15, with D hard to call. The CDR3 runs 12 residues. CDR1 LNHNV and CDR2 YYDKDF come from the germline V gene (reference sequence). With 5 bases removed from V and 6 bases from J, the gap between germline ends came to 10 bases. The CDR3 DNA sequence: TGTGCCACCAGCGGACGTCAGGATGGCTACACCTTC. Encoded protein: CATSGRQDGYTF.

Remarks on this clone: Here the CDR3 omits its conserved ending phenylalanine or tryptophan, so a read error is the likely source. The CDR3 coding sequence is TGCAGCGTTGGAGGTGTTTACGAGCAGTACCTC. Translated: CSVGGVYEQYL. V gene TRBV29-1 combines with J gene TRBJ2-7; D call uncertain. The CDR3 has 11 amino acids. Germline values: CDR1 SQVTM, CDR2 ANQGSEA. V was trimmed by 4 bases and J by 4 bases, leaving 8 bases between them.

Concerning this clone: The junction does not match germline at one end; this may be a read error. J is TRBJ2-1 and V is TRBV25-1; D is unresolved. Germline-derived CDR1 and CDR2 are MGHDK and SYGVNS. The length of the CDR3 is 11 residues. As DNA, the CDR3 is TGTGCCACCACCTCCGACAATGAGCAGTTCTTC. Amino acids: CATTSDNEQFF. The whole variable domain, filled in from reference TRBV25-1 and TRBJ2-1, reads EADIYQTPRYLVIGTGKKITLECSQTMGHDKMYWYQQDPGMELHLIHYSYGVNSTEKGDLSSESTVSRIRTEHFPLTLESARPSHTSQYLCATTSDNEQFFGPGTRLTVL.

Only one count was recorded for this clone. This chain uses TRBV6-5 with TRBJ2-7; D is unclear. From germline, CDR1 is MNHEY and CDR2 SVGAGI. This CDR3 contains 11 residues. Trimming pared 6 bases from V and 3 bases from J, leaving 6 bases between. CDR3 sequence: CASRLGYEQYF. DNA of the CDR3: TGTGCCAGCAGACTGGGCTACGAGCAGTACTTC.

V and J are TRBV28 and TRBJ2-4; D ambiguous. Germline CDR1 and CDR2: MDHEN and SYDVKM. The CDR3 totals 15 residues. V was clipped by 5 bases and J by 1 base, with 12 bases between them. The CDR3 is CASSVQLGAKNIQYF. CDR3 in DNA: TGTGCCAGCAGTGTCCAACTGGGGGCCAAAAACATTCAGTACTTC.

This chain links TRBV27 with TRBJ2-7, with D maybe TRBD2 (6 bases). Germline loops: CDR1 MNHEY, CDR2 SMNVEV (reference sequence). This CDR3 is 15 amino acids long. With 3 bases removed from V and 2 bases from J, the gap between germline ends came to 14 bases. CDR3: CASSFSGGVPYEQYF. The CDR3 DNA reads as TGTGCCAGCAGTTTCAGCGGCGGGGTCCCCTACGAGCAGTACTTC.

The chain combines TRBV27 with TRBJ2-7; 9 bases are a match to TRBD1. Germline V CDR1 and CDR2: MNHEY, SMNVEV (reference sequence). The CDR3 has 15 residues. The V and J ends lost 5 bases and 3 bases, in that order; junction bases with no gene match: 8. In DNA form, the CDR3 reads TGTGCCAGCAGTGCCCGGGGGACAGGGAGCTACGAGCAGTACTTC. Protein product: CASSARGTGSYEQYF.

The chain has TRBV7-2 and TRBJ2-2; D gene uncertain. CDR1 and CDR2 from the germline V gene are SGHTA and FQGNSA. The CDR3 loop spans 15 amino acids. The V end lost 1 base, the J end lost 2 bases, and 8 bases lay between the germline ends. Written as DNA, the CDR3 is TGTGCCAGCAGCTTAGATAACCGAAACACCGGGGAGCTGTTTTTT. This encodes CASSLDNRNTGELFF.

The chain carries TRBV5-1 and TRBJ1-1, with D unresolved. The CDR3 contains 16 residues. V lost 1 base to trimming and J lost 2 bases, with 15 bases between them. Germline values: CDR1 SGHRS, CDR2 YFSETQ. In DNA form, the CDR3 reads TGCGCCAGCAGCTTGACCCTGGCGGGATTTAACACTGAAGCTTTCTTT. Protein: CASSLTLAGFNTEAFF.

This chain joins TRBV27 and TRBJ2-3; D perhaps matches TRBD1 (6 bases). V was cut by 6 bases and J by 4 bases, with 17 bases left in between. The CDR3 covers 15 residues. CDR1 is MNHEY, CDR2 SMNVEV, per germline (reference sequence). The CDR3 sequence: CASSGTLLFADTQYF. CDR3 in DNA: TGTGCCAGCAGCGGGACACTGTTATTTGCAGATACGCAGTATTTT.

The chain uses TRBV7-8 and TRBJ1-1, with D possibly TRBD1 on 5 matching bases. The CDR3 has 15 amino acids. The ends were cut back, 1 base at V and 7 bases at J, with 16 bases in the middle. Germline CDR1 reads SGHVS; CDR2 reads FQNEAQ. Here the CDR3 reads CASSLGGGILLEAFF. The CDR3 nucleotides read TGTGCCAGCAGCTTAGGCGGGGGGATCCTTCTTGAAGCTTTCTTT.

V usage is TRBV11-2 and J usage is TRBJ2-3, with 13 positions matching TRBD2. Germline values: CDR1 SGHAT, CDR2 FQNNGV. With V trimmed by 3 bases and J by 2 bases, 11 bases remained unmatched. The CDR3 contains 19 residues. In DNA, the CDR3 is TGTGCCAGCAGCTTTCCACTAGCGGGAGGGTCCCACACCACAGATACGCAGTATTTT. Protein product: CASSFPLAGGSHTTDTQYF. Complete variable domain (other parts from reference TRBV11-2 and TRBJ2-3): EAGVAQSPRYKIIEKRQSVAFWCNPISGHATLYWYQQILGQGPKLLIQFQNNGVVDDSQLPKDRFSAERLKGVDSTLKIQPAKLEDSAVYLCASSFPLAGGSHTTDTQYFGPGTRLTVL.

This chain links TRBV18 with TRBJ1-1; unclear D gene. The CDR3 totals 15 residues. V was cut by 3 bases and J by 0 bases, with 11 bases left in between. In germline, CDR1 is KGHSH, CDR2 LQKENI. The CDR3 DNA reads TGTGCCAGCTCACCGACCACTCATTTGAACACTGAAGCTTTCTTT. Translating gives CASSPTTHLNTEAFF.

Worth noting for this clone: Different DNA sequences within this sample yield the same CDR3. The chain has TRBV6-5 and TRBJ1-2, with D maybe TRBD1 (6 bases). Trimming cost V 0 bases and J 2 bases, with 7 bases left between them. Per the germline V gene, CDR1 is MNHEY and CDR2 is SVGAGI. The CDR3 spans 14 residues. The CDR3 sequence: CASSYSRGNYGYTF. The DNA of the CDR3 is TGTGCCAGCAGTTACTCCAGGGGCAACTATGGCTACACCTTC.

This clone was seen many times. Other DNA sequences of this sample code for an identical CDR3. V gene TRBV9 combines with J gene TRBJ2-2; D gene ambiguous. V shed 2 bases and J shed 2 bases, with 1 base lying between them. This CDR3 has 12 residues. CDR1 is SGDLS, CDR2 YYNGEE, per germline. CDR3: CASSVNTGELFF. CDR3 DNA sequence: TGTGCCAGCAGCGTTAACACCGGGGAGCTGTTTTTT.

V is TRBV6-5 and J is TRBJ2-7; 7 nucleotides align to TRBD2. V dropped 6 bases and J dropped 6; count of bases not matched to a gene: 8. CDR1 and CDR2 from the germline V gene are MNHEY and SVGAGI. The CDR3 has 13 amino acids. The CDR3 nucleotides read TGTGCCAGCAGCCTAGCGGTTTCCGCCGAGCAGTACTTC. Encoded protein: CASSLAVSAEQYF.

The chain joins TRBV19 to TRBJ1-1; possible D gene TRBD1, 5 bases. CDR1 is LNHDA and CDR2 is SQIVND in the germline V gene (reference sequence). The length of the CDR3 is 13 residues. The germline V and J ends were trimmed by 10 bases and 0 bases, with 12 bases remaining between them. CDR3 loop: CATNDRMNTEAFF. The CDR3 DNA reads as TGTGCCACTAATGACAGAATGAACACTGAAGCTTTCTTT.

The chain employs TRBV18 and TRBJ1-1; D not resolved. Germline assignment: CDR1 KGHSH and CDR2 LQKENI. Trimming removed 0 bases at V and 2 bases at J, with 7 bases between. The CDR3 is 14 amino acids. The CDR3 region is CASSPPSPNTEAFF. The CDR3 DNA reads as TGTGCCAGCTCACCACCGTCACCCAACACTGAAGCTTTCTTT.

The gene calls are TRBV9 and TRBJ1-2; 10 bases are a match to TRBD1. Germline V CDR1 and CDR2: SGDLS, YYNGEE. The CDR3 is made up of 17 amino acids. V shed 5 bases, J shed 2 bases, and the junction held 12 bases outside the gene matches. The CDR3 region is CASRDDPGQGTNYGYTF. The CDR3 DNA reads as TGTGCCAGCAGAGATGACCCGGGACAGGGGACCAACTATGGCTACACCTTC. Complete variable domain (other parts from reference TRBV9 and TRBJ1-2): DSGVTQTPKHLITATGQRVTLRCSPRSGDLSVYWYQQSLDQGLQFLIQYYNGEERAKGNILERFSAQQFPDLHSELNLSSLELGDSALYFCASRDDPGQGTNYGYTFGSGTRLTVV.

The chain combines TRBV5-1 with TRBJ2-1; possible D gene TRBD1, 6 bases. The CDR3 has 15 residues. Germline CDR1 and CDR2: SGHRS and YFSETQ. V was clipped by 3 bases and J by 5 bases, with 15 bases between them. The CDR3 spells CASSYDRTPNNEQFF. CDR3 nucleotides: TGCGCCAGCAGCTATGACAGGACCCCGAACAATGAGCAGTTCTTC. The variable domain in full, completed from reference TRBV5-1 and TRBJ2-1, reads KAGVTQTPRYLIKTRGQQVTLSCSPISGHRSVSWYQQTPGQGLQFLFEYFSETQRNKGNFPGRFSGRQFSNSRSEMNVSTLELGDSALYLCASSYDRTPNNEQFFGPGTRLTVL.

The rearrangement links TRBV7-9 to TRBJ1-1; 8 bases are shared with TRBD1. With 7 bases clipped from V and 2 bases from J, the junction kept 9 bases outside the gene matches. CDR3 length: 15 residues. The germline V gene has CDR1 SEHNR and CDR2 FQNEAQ (reference sequence). DNA of the CDR3: TGTGCCAGCAACACGAAGACAGGGGCCAACACTGAAGCTTTCTTT. It codes for CASNTKTGANTEAFF.

This chain connects TRBV2 to TRBJ2-3, with D possibly TRBD2 on 6 matching bases. V was pared by 10 bases and J by 2 bases, with 16 bases between. The germline V gene has CDR1 SNHLY and CDR2 FYNNEI. The CDR3 has 14 amino acids. In DNA form, the CDR3 reads TGTGCCATCCGAAATAGCGGCTTCACAGATACGCAGTATTTT. This translates into CAIRNSGFTDTQYF.

J is TRBJ2-1 and V is TRBV28, with a weak D call TRBD2 (5 bases). Deletions cut 3 bases from V and 0 bases from J, with 9 bases between. From germline, CDR1 is MDHEN and CDR2 SYDVKM. This CDR3 spans 15 amino acids. CDR3 amino acids: CASSFWRASYNEQFF. For the CDR3, the DNA is TGTGCCAGCAGTTTTTGGCGGGCCTCCTACAATGAGCAGTTCTTC. Supplemented by reference TRBV28 and TRBJ2-1, the full variable domain reads DVKVTQSSRYLVKRTGEKVFLECVQDMDHENMFWYRQDPGLGLRLIYFSYDVKMKEKGDIPEGYSVSREKKERFSLILESASTNQTSMYLCASSFWRASYNEQFFGPGTRLTVL.

This clone was detected only a few times. This rearrangement joins TRBV19 to TRBJ2-7; D is unclear. The CDR3 runs to 15 residues. The ends were cut back, 0 bases at V and 0 bases at J, with 9 bases in the middle. In germline, CDR1 is LNHDA, CDR2 SQIVND (reference sequence). CDR3 protein: CASSIDSRISYEQYF. In nucleotides, the CDR3 is TGTGCCAGTAGTATAGATAGCCGGATCTCCTACGAGCAGTACTTC.

The count of this clone is one. Other DNA variants within this sample encode the same CDR3. This chain's CDR3 is CASTPQGARTEAFF. CDR3 coding DNA: TGTGCCAGCACCCCCCAGGGGGCGCGTACTGAAGCTTTCTTT. The V and J genes are TRBV27 and TRBJ1-1; 8 nucleotides agree with TRBD1. The J segment lost 5 bases and the V segment lost 7 bases, leaving 9 bases of the junction unmatched. From germline, CDR1 is MNHEY and CDR2 SMNVEV (reference sequence). This CDR3 is built from 14 residues.

This clone was counted once. The chain is built from TRBV30 and TRBJ2-7; D tentatively fits TRBD1 or TRBD2 (5 bases each). Trimming took 8 bases from V and 1 from J, leaving 15 bases between them. The CDR3 runs 13 residues. Germline V gene lookup returns CDR1 GTSNPN and CDR2 SVGIG (reference sequence). The CDR3 nucleotides are TGTGCCGGCGAATTTGGGGGTTCCTACGAGCAGTACTTC. Protein sequence: CAGEFGGSYEQYF.

The V gene is TRBV4-1, the J gene TRBJ1-2, with TRBD1 matching 7 bases. The CDR3 covers 15 residues. Germline V gene lookup returns CDR1 MGHRA and CDR2 YSYEKL. The trim removed 1 base at V and 4 bases at J, leaving 6 bases unmatched. The CDR3 region is CASSQGLAGGYGYTF. DNA for the CDR3: TGCGCCAGCAGCCAAGGGCTGGCAGGGGGCTATGGCTACACCTTC.

The V and J genes are TRBV6-5 and TRBJ2-7; D unclear. V was shortened by 6 bases and J by 1 base, with 16 bases between the two germline ends. This CDR3 has 15 residues. Germline V gene sequence: CDR1 MNHEY, CDR2 SVGAGI. The CDR3 loop is CASSPSRILSYEQYF. The CDR3 DNA is TGTGCCAGCAGCCCGTCCCGAATCCTTTCCTACGAGCAGTACTTC.

This sequence joins TRBV11-2 and TRBJ2-6, with D unresolved. The CDR3 runs 14 residues. The V gene lost 5 bases and the J gene lost 1 base, with 6 bases spanning the gap. The germline V gene has CDR1 SGHAT and CDR2 FQNNGV. CDR3 protein: CASSLSSGANVLTF. The CDR3 nucleotides are TGTGCCAGCAGCCTCTCTTCTGGGGCCAACGTCCTGACTTTC.

The chain recombines TRBV7-9 with TRBJ2-5, with D possibly being TRBD1 (5 bases). The germline V and J ends were trimmed by 2 bases and 3 bases, with 16 bases remaining between them. The CDR3 length is 16 residues. Looked up from germline, CDR1 is SEHNR and CDR2 is FQNEAQ (reference sequence). DNA for the CDR3: TGTGCCAGCAGCTTATGGGCAGGGCGGTTTGAAGAGACCCAGTACTTC. Translated, it gives CASSLWAGRFEETQYF.

The V call is TRBV7-9, the J call TRBJ2-1, with a weak D call TRBD2 (6 bases). This CDR3 region has 16 residues. Trimming removed 4 bases from V and 6 bases from J, with 19 bases in between. The germline V gene has CDR1 SEHNR and CDR2 FQNEAQ (reference sequence). The CDR3: CASSSGRLVLGNEQFF. DNA of the CDR3: TGTGCCAGCAGCTCCGGTCGACTAGTTTTGGGCAATGAGCAGTTCTTC. Variable domain in full (rest from reference TRBV7-9 and TRBJ2-1): DTGVSQNPRHKITKRGQNVTFRCDPISEHNRLYWYRQTLGQGPEFLTYFQNEAQLEKSRLLSDRFSAERPKGSFSTLEIQRTEQGDSAMYLCASSSGRLVLGNEQFFGPGTRLTVL.